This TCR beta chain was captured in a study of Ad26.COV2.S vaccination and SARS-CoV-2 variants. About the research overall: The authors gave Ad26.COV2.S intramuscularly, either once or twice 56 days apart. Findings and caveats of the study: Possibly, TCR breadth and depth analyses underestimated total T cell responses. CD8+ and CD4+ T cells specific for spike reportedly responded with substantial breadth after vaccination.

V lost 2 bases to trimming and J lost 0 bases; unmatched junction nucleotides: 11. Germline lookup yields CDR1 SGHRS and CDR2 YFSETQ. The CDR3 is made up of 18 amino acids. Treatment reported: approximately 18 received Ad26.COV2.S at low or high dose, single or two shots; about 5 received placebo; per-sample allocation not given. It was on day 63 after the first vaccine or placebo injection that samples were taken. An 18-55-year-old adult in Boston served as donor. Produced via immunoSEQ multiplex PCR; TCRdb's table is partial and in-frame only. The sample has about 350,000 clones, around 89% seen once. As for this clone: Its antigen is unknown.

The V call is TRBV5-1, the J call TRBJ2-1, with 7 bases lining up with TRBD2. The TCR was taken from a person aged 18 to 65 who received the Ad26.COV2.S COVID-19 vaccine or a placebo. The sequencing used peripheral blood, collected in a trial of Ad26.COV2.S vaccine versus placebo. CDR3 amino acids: CASSFTSSGGSSYNEQFF. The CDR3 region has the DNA TGCGCCAGCAGCTTCACCTCTAGCGGAGGGAGCTCCTACAATGAGCAGTTCTTC.